The 2 T cell receptor beta chains presented below share a single source sample, sequenced in a study of regulatory T cells in long-lasting Graves disease. Time point: persistent/refractory GD, antithyroid drugs over 5 years with positive TRAb. PBMCs provided the RNA from which the TCR library was made. Building of the TCR beta libraries involved iRepertoire HTBI primers and Arm-PCR of CDR3 regions. Each CDR3 protein is one row after TCRdb ran MiXCR on the multiplex PCR reads. Found here are about 400,000 distinct CDR3 sequences, roughly 20% of them singletons; the top ten hold roughly 20%. Sequencing was performed on peripheral blood mononuclear cells (PBMCs), taken when the disease was refractory, from a patient treated with antithyroid drugs. These receptors came from a female donor with Graves disease.

This clonotype was observed a handful of times. The J gene is TRBJ1-1, the V gene TRBV4-1; 8 nucleotides match TRBD1. The ends lost 0 bases at V and 3 bases at J; junction bases unmatched: 3. Germline CDR1 is MGHRA and CDR2 is YSYEKL. CDR3 length: 15 amino acids. In DNA, the CDR3 is TGCGCCAGCAGCCAAGACGGACAGGGCGACACTGAAGCTTTCTTT. It specifies CASSQDGQGDTEAFF.

In its sample, this clonotype was seen a few times. The J gene is TRBJ1-1, the V gene TRBV5-1, with TRBD1 matching 7 bases. Germline V lookup: CDR1 SGHRS, CDR2 YFSETQ. The CDR3 contains 16 residues. J was trimmed by 5 bases and V by 0 bases; bases with no gene match: 10. For the CDR3, the DNA is TGCGCCAGCAGCTTGGCCGATAAAAGGGGGCGGACTGAAGCTTTCTTT. This gives the protein CASSLADKRGRTEAFF.